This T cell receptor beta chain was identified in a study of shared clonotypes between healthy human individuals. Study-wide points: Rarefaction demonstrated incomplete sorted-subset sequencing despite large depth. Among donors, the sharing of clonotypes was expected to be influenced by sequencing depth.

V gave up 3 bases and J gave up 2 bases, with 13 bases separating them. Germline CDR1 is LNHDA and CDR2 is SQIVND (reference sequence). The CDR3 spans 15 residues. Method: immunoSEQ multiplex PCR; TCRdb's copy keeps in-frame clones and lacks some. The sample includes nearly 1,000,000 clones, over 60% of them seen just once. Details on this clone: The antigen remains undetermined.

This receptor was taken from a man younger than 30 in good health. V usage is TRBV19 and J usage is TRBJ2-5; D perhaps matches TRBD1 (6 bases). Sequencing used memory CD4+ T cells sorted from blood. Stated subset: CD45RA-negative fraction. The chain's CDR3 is CASSIRAGEQETQYF. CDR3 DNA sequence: TGTGCCAGTAGTATCCGGGCAGGGGAACAAGAGACCCAGTACTTC.